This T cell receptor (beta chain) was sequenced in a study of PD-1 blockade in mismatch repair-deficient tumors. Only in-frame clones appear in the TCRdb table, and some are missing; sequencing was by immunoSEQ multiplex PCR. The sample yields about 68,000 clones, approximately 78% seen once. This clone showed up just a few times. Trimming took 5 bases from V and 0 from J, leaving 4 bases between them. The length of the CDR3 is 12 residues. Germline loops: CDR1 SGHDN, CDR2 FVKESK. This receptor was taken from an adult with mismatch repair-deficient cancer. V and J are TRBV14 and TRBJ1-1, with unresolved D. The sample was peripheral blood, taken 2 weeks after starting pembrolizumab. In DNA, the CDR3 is TGTGCCAGCAGCTTACTGAACACTGAAGCTTTCTTT. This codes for CASSLLNTEAFF.